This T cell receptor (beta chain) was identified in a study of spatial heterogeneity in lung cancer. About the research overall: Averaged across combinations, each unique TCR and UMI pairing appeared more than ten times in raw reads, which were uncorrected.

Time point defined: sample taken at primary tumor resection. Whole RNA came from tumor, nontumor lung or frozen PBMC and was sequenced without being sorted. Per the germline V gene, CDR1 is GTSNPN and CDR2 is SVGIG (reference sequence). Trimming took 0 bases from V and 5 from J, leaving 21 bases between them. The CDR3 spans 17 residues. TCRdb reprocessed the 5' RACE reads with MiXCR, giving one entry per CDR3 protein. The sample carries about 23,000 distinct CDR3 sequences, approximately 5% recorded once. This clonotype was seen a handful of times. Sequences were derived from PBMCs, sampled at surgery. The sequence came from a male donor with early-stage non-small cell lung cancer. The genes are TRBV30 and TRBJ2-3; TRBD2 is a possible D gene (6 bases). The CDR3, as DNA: TGTGCCTGGAGTGTAGCCCTCCTAGGACTGGGGGGAGATACGCAGTATTTT. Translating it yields CAWSVALLGLGGDTQYF.